This TCR beta chain was recorded in a study of blood T cell repertoires in COVID-19. Study as a whole: Samples of COVID-19 (acute and convalescent) were obtained from the United States, Italy and Spain. Nucleic acid was either cDNA or gDNA, and it came from T cells, B-cell-depleted T cells, or PBMCs.

This CDR3 is 15 amino acids long. Germline CDR1 reads MNHEY; CDR2 reads SMNVEV (reference sequence). J lost 9 bases, V lost 3 bases, and 9 bases had no gene match. Original processing methods: Amplification from reference gene primers served as the basis for estimated nucleated cell counts. Produced via immunoSEQ multiplex PCR; TCRdb's table is partial and in-frame only. V and J calls and clone size are given by that table; D and trimming were obtained from the DNA. The sample has some 260,000 clones, more than 70% seen once; the top ten hold about 0.99%. In this sample, this clone turned up many times.

The gene calls are TRBV27 and TRBJ2-7, with 12 bases fitting TRBD2. Sequencing was carried out using peripheral blood. This TCR was recovered from a woman aged 35 to 49 who had recovered from COVID-19. The CDR3 loop reads CASSLGLAGGVRQYF. As DNA, the CDR3 is TGTGCCAGCAGTTTGGGTCTAGCGGGAGGGGTGAGGCAGTACTTC.